This T cell receptor (beta chain) was recorded in a study of response to subunit inactivated influenza vaccine. Study results and caveats: The authors suggested that every seasonal influenza vaccination recruits few new T cells.

The V and J ends lost 5 bases and 4 bases respectively, with 11 bases between them. The length of the CDR3 is 13 residues. CDR1 is SGHAT, CDR2 FQNNGV, per germline. Via MiXCR, TCRdb re-called the RT-PCR reads, giving one row per CDR3 protein. Among over 450,000 distinct CDR3 sequences listed, 13% were seen once. This clonotype was observed a few times. Its target is unknown. This clonotype originated in a man in his fifties who received an inactivated influenza vaccine. The sample in question was PBMCs from blood, obtained about 6 weeks after vaccination. The chain combines TRBV11-2 with TRBJ2-5; tentatively, D is TRBD2 (5 bases). The chain's CDR3 is CASSRGAAETQYF. Here the CDR3 DNA reads TGTGCCAGCAGCCGGGGAGCCGCAGAGACCCAGTACTTC.